This TCR beta chain comes out of a study of blood T cell repertoires in COVID-19 (dated by TCRdb to 2020 to 2022). For context, the study as a whole: Samples from collaborators originated in the United States, Italy and Spain and spanned both the acute and convalescent phases of COVID-19. Where available, HLA class I and class II types were taken from metadata supplied by the sample provider and were not determined by assay-based typing. The prospective study material was composed of cDNA or gDNA derived from T cells, B-cell-depleted T cells, or PBMCs. Deeply sampled blood TCRbeta repertoires from subjects exposed to, actively infected with, or recovered from COVID-19 were included in the dataset. The samples were drawn from the first 160 participants of the ongoing ImmuneRACE study and from under 1,500 subjects provided by 6 global collaborators. The repertoires were released in a freely available public database meant as a resource for research on the immune response to SARS-CoV-2. A de-identified subject ID, COVID-19 status, age in years and sex were almost always included in the sample metadata. Overall study results and their limits: The quantity of clinical and demographic metadata differed by source and by participant and was supplied without curation.

TCRbeta CDR3 regions were amplified from genomic DNA using the immunoSEQ Assay, a bias-controlled multiplex PCR. Processing in the source paper ran as follows. The number of nucleated cells in each sample was estimated by amplification of reference gene primers within the assay. Sequence reads were collapsed and filtered to measure the absolute abundance of every unique TCRbeta CDR3 rearrangement. For each sample, productive Simpson clonality was calculated by taking the square root of Simpson's diversity index across productive rearrangements. TCRdb limited this immuneACCESS table to in-frame rearrangements with V and J called. A share of clones is missing; checked studies link under half to unresolved V genes, and the rest is unexplained. That table gives V, J and clone size, and the DNA gave D and trimming. The sample includes roughly 300,000 clones, with roughly 91% observed a single time. Around 1.9% of the sample is in the top ten clones.

In the case of this clone: Its antigen remains unidentified. Within one base of it there is no much larger clone, and no base qualities were kept.

One collaborating source in Seattle enrolled patients during active infection and followed them longitudinally through the course of disease. Whole blood was collected in K2EDTA tubes by collaborating institutions according to the institutions' own protocols. For TCRbeta analysis, collaborator samples were shipped as frozen whole blood, as isolated PBMCs, or as DNA extracted from either sample type. The source of this sequence is a woman aged 25 to 39 with COVID-19, enrolled during active disease. Sequencing was carried out using peripheral blood.

The nucleotides are TGTGCCAGCAGTTACGTAGCGGGGAATGAGCAGTTCTTC. It encodes CASSYVAGNEQFF. The rearrangement joined TRBV6-6 to TRBJ2-1; 8 central bases correspond to TRBD2. The CDR3 has 13 amino acids, counting the end cysteine and phenylalanine. Solely the CDR3 DNA is kept, with 39 bases framed from the first base. CDR1 and CDR2 were assigned from the germline V gene (reference sequence) as MNHNY and SVGAGI. Unmatched junction bases come to 1, with V trimmed by 2 bases and J by 7 bases.